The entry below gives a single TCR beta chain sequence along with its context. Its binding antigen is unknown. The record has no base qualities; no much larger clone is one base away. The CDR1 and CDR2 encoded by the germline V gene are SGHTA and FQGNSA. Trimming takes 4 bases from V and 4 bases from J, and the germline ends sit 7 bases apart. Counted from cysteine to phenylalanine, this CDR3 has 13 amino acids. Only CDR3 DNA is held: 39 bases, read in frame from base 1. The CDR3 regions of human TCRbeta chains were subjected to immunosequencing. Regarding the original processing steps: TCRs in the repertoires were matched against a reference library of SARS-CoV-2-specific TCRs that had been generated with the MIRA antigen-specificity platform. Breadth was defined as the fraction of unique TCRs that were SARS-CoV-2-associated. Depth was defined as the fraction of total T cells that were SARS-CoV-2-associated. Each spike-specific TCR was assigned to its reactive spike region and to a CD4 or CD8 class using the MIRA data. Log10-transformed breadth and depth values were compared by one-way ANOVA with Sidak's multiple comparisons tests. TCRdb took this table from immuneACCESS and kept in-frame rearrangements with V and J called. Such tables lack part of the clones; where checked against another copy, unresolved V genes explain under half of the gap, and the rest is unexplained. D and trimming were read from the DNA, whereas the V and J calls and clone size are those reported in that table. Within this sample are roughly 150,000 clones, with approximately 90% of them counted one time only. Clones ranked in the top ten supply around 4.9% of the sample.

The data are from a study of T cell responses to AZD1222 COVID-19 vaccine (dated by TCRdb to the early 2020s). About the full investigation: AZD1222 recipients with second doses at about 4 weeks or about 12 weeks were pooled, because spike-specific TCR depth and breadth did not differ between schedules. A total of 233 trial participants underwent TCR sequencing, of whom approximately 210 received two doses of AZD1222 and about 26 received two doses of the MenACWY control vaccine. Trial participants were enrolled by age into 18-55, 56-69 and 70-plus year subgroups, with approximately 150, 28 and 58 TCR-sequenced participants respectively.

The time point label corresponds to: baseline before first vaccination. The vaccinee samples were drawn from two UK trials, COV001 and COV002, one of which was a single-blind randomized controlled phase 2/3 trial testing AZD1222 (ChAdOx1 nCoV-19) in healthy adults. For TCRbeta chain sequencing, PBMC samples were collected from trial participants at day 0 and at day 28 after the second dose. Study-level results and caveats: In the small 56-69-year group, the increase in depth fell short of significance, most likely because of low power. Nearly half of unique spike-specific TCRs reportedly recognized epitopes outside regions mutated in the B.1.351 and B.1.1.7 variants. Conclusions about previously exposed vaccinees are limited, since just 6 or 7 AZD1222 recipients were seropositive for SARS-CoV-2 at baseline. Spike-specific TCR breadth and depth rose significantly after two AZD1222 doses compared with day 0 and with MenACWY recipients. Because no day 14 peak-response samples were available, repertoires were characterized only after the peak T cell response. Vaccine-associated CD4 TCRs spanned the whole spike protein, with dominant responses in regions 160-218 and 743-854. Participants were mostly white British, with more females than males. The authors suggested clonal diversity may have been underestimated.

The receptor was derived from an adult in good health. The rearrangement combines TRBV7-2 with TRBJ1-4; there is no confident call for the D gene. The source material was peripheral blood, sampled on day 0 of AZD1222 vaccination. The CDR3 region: CASSSKNNEKLFF. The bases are TGTGCCAGCAGCTCGAAAAATAATGAAAAACTGTTTTTT.